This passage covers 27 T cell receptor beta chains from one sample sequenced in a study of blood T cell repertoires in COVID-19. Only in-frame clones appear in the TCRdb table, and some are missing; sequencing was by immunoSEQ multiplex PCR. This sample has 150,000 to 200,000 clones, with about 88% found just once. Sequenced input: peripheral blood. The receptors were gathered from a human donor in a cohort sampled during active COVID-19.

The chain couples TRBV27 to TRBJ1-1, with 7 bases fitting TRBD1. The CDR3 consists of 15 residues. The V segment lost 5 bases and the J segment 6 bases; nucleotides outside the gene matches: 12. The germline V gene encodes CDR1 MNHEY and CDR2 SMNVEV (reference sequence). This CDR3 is CASSLLLTGASEAFF. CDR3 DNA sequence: TGTGCCAGCAGTCTCCTCCTCACAGGGGCGTCTGAAGCTTTCTTT.

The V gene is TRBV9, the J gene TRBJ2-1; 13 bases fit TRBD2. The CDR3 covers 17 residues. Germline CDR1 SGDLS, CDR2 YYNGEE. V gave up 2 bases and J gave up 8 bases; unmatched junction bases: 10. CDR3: CASSVLGGTSGKDEQFF. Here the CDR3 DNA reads TGTGCCAGCAGCGTCCTTGGGGGGACTAGCGGGAAAGATGAGCAGTTCTTC.

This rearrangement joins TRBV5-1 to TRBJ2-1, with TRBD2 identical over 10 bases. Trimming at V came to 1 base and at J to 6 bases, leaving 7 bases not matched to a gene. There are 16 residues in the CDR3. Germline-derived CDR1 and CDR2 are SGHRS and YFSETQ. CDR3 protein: CASSLSSSGGANEQFF. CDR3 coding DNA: TGCGCCAGCAGCTTGTCCTCCAGCGGGGGGGCCAATGAGCAGTTCTTC.

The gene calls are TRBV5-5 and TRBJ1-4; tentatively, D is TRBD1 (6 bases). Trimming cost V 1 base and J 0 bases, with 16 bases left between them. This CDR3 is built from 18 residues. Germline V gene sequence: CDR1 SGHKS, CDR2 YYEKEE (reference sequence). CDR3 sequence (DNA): TGTGCCAGCAGCTTGATTTTAGGACAGTTTGCAACTAATGAAAAACTGTTTTTT. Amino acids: CASSLILGQFATNEKLFF. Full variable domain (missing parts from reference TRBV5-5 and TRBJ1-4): DAGVTQSPTHLIKTRGQQVTLRCSPISGHKSVSWYQQVLGQGPQFIFQYYEKEERGRGNFPDRFSARQFPNYSSELNVNALLLGDSALYLCASSLILGQFATNEKLFFGSGTQLSVL.

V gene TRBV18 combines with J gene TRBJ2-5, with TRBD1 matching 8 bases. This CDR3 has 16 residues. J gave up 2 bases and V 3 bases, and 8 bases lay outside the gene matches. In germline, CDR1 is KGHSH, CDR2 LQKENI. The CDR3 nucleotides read TGTGCCAGCTCACCTCGACAGGGGCTAACGCAAGAGACCCAGTACTTC. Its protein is CASSPRQGLTQETQYF.

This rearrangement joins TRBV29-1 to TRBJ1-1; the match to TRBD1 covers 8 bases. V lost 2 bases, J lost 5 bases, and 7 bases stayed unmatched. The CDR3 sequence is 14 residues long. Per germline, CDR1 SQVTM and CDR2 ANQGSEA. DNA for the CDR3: TGCAGCGTTGAAAACAGGGGGAGGTGGACTGAAGCTTTCTTT. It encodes CSVENRGRWTEAFF.

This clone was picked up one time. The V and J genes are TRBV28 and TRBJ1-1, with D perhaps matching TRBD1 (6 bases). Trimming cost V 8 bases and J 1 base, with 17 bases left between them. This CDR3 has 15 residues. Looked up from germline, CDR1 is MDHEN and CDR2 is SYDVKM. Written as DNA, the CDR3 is TGTGCCAGCCCCCCCAGGGGAAATGGGAACACTGAAGCTTTCTTT. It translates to CASPPRGNGNTEAFF.

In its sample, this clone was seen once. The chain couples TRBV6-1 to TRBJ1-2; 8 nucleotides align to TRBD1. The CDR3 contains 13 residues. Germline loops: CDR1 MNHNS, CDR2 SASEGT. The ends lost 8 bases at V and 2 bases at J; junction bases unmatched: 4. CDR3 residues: CASGWTGNYGYTF. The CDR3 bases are TGTGCCAGCGGGTGGACAGGGAACTATGGCTACACCTTC.

The CDR3 loop is CASSLLGLEKLFF. The CDR3 nucleotides are TGTGCCAGCAGCCTTCTGGGGCTTGAAAAACTGTTTTTT. V and J are TRBV3-1 (or the pseudogene TRBV3-2) and TRBJ1-4; maybe TRBD1 (5 bases). V shed 4 bases and J shed 7 bases, with 10 bases lying between them. Looked up from germline, CDR1 is LGHDT and CDR2 is YNNKEL (reference sequence). This CDR3 is 13 amino acids long.

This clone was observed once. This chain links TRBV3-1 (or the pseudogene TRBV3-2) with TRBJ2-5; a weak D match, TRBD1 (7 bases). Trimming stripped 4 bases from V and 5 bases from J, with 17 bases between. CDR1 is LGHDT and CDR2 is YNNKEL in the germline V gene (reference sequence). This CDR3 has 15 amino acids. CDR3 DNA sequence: TGTGCCAGCAGCCTCGGCCGGGCAGGGGGGGAGACCCAGTACTTC. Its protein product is CASSLGRAGGETQYF.

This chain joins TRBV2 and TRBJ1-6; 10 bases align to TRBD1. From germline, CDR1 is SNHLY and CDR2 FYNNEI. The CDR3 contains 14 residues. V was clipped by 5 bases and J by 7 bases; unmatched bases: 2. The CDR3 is CASSQGQGNSPLHF. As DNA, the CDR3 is TGTGCCAGCAGTCAGGGACAGGGGAATTCACCCCTCCACTTT.

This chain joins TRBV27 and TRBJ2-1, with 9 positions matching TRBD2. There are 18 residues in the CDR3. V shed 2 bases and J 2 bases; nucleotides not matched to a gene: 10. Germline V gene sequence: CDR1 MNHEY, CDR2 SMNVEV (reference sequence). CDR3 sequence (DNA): TGTGCCAGCAGTTTAGGCCTAGCGGGATTCGTTACCTACAATGAGCAGTTCTTC. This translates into CASSLGLAGFVTYNEQFF.

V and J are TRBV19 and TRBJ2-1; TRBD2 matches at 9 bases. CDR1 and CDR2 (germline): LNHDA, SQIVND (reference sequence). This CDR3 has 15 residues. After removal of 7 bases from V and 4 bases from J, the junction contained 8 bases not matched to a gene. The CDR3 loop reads CASTLSGSGYNEQFF. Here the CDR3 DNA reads TGTGCCAGTACCCTTAGCGGGAGTGGTTACAATGAGCAGTTCTTC.

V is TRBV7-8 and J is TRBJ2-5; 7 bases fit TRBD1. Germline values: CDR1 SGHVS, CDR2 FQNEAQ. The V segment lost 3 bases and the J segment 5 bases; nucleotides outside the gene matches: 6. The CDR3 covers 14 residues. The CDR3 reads CASSFTQGVETQYF. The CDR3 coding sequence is TGTGCCAGCAGCTTTACCCAGGGGGTCGAGACCCAGTACTTC.

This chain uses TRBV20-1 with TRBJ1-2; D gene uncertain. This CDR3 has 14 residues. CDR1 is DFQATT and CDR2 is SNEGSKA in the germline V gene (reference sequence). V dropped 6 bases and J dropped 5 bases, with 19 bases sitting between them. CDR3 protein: CSASSPIAGYGYTF. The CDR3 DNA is TGCAGTGCAAGTTCACCAATCGCCGGGTATGGCTACACCTTC.

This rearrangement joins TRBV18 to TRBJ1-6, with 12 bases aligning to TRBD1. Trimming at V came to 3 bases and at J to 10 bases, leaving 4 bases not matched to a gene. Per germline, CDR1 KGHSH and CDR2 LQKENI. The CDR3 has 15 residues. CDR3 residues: CASSPGTGGSSPLHF. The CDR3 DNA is TGTGCCAGCTCACCGGGGACAGGGGGCAGCTCACCCCTCCACTTT.

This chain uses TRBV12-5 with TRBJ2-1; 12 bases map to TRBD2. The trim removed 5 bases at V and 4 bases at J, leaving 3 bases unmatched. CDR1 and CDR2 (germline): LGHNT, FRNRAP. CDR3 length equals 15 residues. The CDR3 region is CASGGLAGRYNEQFF. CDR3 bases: TGTGCTAGTGGTGGACTAGCGGGGCGGTACAATGAGCAGTTCTTC.

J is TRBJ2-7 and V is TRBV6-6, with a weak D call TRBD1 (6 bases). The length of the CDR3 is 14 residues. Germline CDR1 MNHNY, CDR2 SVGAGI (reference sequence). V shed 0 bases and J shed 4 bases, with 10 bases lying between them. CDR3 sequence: CASSYSGQYYEQYF. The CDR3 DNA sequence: TGTGCCAGCAGTTACTCCGGACAGTATTACGAGCAGTACTTC.

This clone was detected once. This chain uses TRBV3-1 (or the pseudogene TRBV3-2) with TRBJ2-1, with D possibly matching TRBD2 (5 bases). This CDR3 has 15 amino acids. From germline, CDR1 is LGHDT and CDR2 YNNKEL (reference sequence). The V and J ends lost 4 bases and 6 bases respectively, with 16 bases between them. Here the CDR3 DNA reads TGTGCCAGCAGCCTAACAAGGTACGGGGTCAATGAGCAGTTCTTC. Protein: CASSLTRYGVNEQFF.

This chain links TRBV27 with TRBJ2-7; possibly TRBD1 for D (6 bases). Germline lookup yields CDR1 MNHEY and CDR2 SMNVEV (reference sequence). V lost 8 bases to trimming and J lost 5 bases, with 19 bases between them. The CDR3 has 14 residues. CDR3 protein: CASGEQGRYDEQYF. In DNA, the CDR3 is TGTGCCAGCGGGGAACAGGGCAGGTATGACGAGCAGTACTTC.

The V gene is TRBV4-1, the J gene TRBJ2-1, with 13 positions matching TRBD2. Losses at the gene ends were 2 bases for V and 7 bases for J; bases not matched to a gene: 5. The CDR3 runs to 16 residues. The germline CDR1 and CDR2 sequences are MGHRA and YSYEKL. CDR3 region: CASSQPTSGRGNEQFF. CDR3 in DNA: TGCGCCAGCAGCCAACCAACTAGCGGGAGGGGAAATGAGCAGTTCTTC.

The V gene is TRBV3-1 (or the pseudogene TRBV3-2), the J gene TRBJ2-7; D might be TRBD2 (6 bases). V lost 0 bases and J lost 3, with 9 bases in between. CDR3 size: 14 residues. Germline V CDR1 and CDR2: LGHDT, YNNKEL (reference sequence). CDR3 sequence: CASSQEGGFYEQYF. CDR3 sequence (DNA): TGTGCCAGCAGCCAAGAGGGGGGATTCTACGAGCAGTACTTC.

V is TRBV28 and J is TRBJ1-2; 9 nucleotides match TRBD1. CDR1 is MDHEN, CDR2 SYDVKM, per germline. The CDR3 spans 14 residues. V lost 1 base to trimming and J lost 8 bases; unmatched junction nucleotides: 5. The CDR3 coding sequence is TGTGCCAGCAGTTTATTTACAGGGGGCTGGGGCTACACCTTC. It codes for CASSLFTGGWGYTF.

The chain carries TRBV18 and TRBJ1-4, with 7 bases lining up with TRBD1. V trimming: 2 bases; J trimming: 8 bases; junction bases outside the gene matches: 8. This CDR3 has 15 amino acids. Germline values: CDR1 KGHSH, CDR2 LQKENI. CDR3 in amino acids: CASSPGGGVNEKLFF. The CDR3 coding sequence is TGTGCCAGCTCACCAGGAGGGGGCGTAAACGAAAAACTGTTTTTT. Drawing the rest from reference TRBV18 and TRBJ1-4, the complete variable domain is NAGVMQNPRHLVRRRGQEARLRCSPMKGHSHVYWYRQLPEEGLKFMVYLQKENIIDESGMPKERFSAEFPKEGPSILRIQQVVRGDSAAYFCASSPGGGVNEKLFFGSGTQLSVL.

The CDR3, as DNA: TGTGCCAGCAGTTTAACGGTGGCTCGGGAGAATGAGCAGTTCTTC. Its protein is CASSLTVARENEQFF. The chain recombines TRBV28 with TRBJ2-1; D is possibly TRBD2 (6 bases). This CDR3 comprises 15 residues. Trimming stripped 2 bases from V and 7 bases from J, with 15 bases between. CDR1 is MDHEN and CDR2 is SYDVKM in the germline V gene.

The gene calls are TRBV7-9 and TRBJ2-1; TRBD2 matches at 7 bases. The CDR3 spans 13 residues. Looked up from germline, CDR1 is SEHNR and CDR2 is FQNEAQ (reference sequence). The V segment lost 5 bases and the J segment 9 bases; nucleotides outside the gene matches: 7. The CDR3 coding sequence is TGTGCCAGCAGCCTCAGCGGGGCCGTTGAGCAGTTCTTC. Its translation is CASSLSGAVEQFF.

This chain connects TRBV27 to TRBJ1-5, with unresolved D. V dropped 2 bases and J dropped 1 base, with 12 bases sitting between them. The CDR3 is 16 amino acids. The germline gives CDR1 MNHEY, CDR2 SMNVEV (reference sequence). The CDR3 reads CASSLVGGASNQPQHF. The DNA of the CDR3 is TGTGCCAGCAGTTTAGTAGGAGGCGCAAGCAATCAGCCCCAGCATTTT.